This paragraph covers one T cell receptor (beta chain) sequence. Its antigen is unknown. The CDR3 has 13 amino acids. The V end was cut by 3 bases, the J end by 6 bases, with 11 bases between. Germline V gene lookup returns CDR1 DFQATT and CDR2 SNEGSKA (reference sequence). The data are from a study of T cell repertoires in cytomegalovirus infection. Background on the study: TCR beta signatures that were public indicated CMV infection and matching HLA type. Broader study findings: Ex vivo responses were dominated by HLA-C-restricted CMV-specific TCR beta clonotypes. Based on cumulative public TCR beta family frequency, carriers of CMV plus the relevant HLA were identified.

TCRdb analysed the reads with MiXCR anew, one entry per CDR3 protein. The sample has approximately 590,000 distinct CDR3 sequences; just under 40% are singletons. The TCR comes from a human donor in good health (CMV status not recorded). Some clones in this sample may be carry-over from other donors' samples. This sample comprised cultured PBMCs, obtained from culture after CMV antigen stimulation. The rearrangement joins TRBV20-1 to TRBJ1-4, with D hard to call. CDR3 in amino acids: CSARLGIDEKLFF. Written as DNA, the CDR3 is TGCAGTGCTAGGTTGGGTATTGATGAAAAACTGTTTTTT.